The 20 T cell receptor beta chains listed next were all sequenced from one sample in a study of cytomegalovirus exposure and HLA in healthy donors. Primers: 60 Vbeta forward and 13 Jbeta reverse. Assay used: immunoSEQ multiplex PCR; TCRdb lists only in-frame clones, some missing. This sample carries some 110,000 clones, approximately 60% of them seen once, and the ten largest clones take about 2%. Sequencing was done on a sample of PBMCs. Every receptor here comes from a woman aged 30 to 39 in good health and CMV-seronegative.

This clone was detected a few times. The chain links TRBV7-2 to TRBJ2-1, with 10 bases lining up with TRBD2. The ends lost 5 bases at V and 2 bases at J; junction bases unmatched: 6. The CDR3 totals 16 residues. Germline CDR1 is SGHTA and CDR2 is FQGNSA. The CDR3 DNA follows: TGTGCCAGCAGCCCCCAGAGCGGGAGGGCCTACAATGAGCAGTTCTTC. Amino acid sequence: CASSPQSGRAYNEQFF.

This clone was detected a few times. The rearrangement joins TRBV9 to TRBJ2-7; perhaps TRBD2 as D (6 bases). V was cut by 0 bases and J by 7 bases, with 14 bases left in between. The CDR3 sequence is 14 residues long. CDR1 is SGDLS and CDR2 is YYNGEE in the germline V gene. In DNA, the CDR3 is TGTGCCAGCAGCGTAGGGGCGGGATCGGGGGAGCAGTACTTC. Encoded protein: CASSVGAGSGEQYF.

The chain links TRBV28 to TRBJ2-4, with a weak D call TRBD1 (5 bases). CDR1 is MDHEN, CDR2 SYDVKM, per germline. Trimming removed 1 base at V and 3 bases at J, with 10 bases between. This CDR3 region has 15 residues. The CDR3 sequence is CASSLYGRGKNIQYF. In DNA form, the CDR3 reads TGTGCCAGCAGTTTATACGGAAGGGGCAAAAACATTCAGTACTTC.

V and J are TRBV19 and TRBJ2-1, with 13 bases that match TRBD2. Germline values: CDR1 LNHDA, CDR2 SQIVND (reference sequence). The V and J ends lost 6 bases and 6 bases, in that order; junction bases with no gene match: 11. The CDR3 is made up of 17 amino acids. CDR3 protein: CASSEGTSGMIGNEQFF. The CDR3 DNA follows: TGTGCCAGTAGCGAGGGGACTAGCGGGATGATAGGCAATGAGCAGTTCTTC.

The chain employs TRBV5-1 and TRBJ2-5; TRBD1 agrees at 7 bases. Trimming took 3 bases from V and 2 from J; bases not matched to a gene: 7. From germline, CDR1 is SGHRS and CDR2 YFSETQ. The CDR3 is 15 residues long. CDR3 in amino acids: CASSSPTGDQETQYF. The CDR3 DNA reads as TGCGCCAGCAGCTCCCCAACAGGGGATCAAGAGACCCAGTACTTC. The full variable domain, completed using reference TRBV5-1 and TRBJ2-5, is KAGVTQTPRYLIKTRGQQVTLSCSPISGHRSVSWYQQTPGQGLQFLFEYFSETQRNKGNFPGRFSGRQFSNSRSEMNVSTLELGDSALYLCASSSPTGDQETQYFGPGTRLLVL.

The V and J genes are TRBV29-1 and TRBJ1-5; no definite D call. CDR3 size: 14 residues. With 6 bases removed from V and 6 bases from J, the gap between germline ends came to 18 bases. Germline V gene data show CDR1 as SQVTM and CDR2 as ANQGSEA. This CDR3 is CSVIWAVGGQPQHF. The DNA of the CDR3 is TGCAGCGTGATATGGGCTGTCGGAGGTCAGCCCCAGCATTTT. The full variable domain, rest sourced from reference TRBV29-1 and TRBJ1-5, is SAVISQKPSRDICQRGTSLTIQCQVDSQVTMMFWYRQQPGQSLTLIATANQGSEATYESGFVIDKFPISRPNLTFSTLTVSNMSPEDSSIYLCSVIWAVGGQPQHFGDGTRLSIL.

With respect to this clone: Relative to the germline gene, one junction end is altered; a read error may explain this. This rearrangement joins TRBV2 to TRBJ1-5; TRBD1 matches 12 bases. Per the germline V gene, CDR1 is SNHLY and CDR2 is FYNNEI. This CDR3 contains 12 residues. The CDR3 DNA sequence: TGTGCCAGCTCTTTGGGACAGGGGGCCGGGGATTTT. As protein: CASSLGQGAGDF.

This rearrangement joins TRBV11-1 to TRBJ2-6, with TRBD2 as a possible D gene (5 bases). Germline lookup yields CDR1 SGHAT and CDR2 FQDESV (reference sequence). This CDR3 has 18 residues. V was cut by 3 bases and J by 0 bases, with 15 bases left in between. The CDR3 is CASSFFRGGHSGANVLTF. The CDR3 nucleotides are TGTGCCAGCAGCTTTTTCCGAGGAGGCCACTCTGGGGCCAACGTCCTGACTTTC. The full variable domain, with the rest looked up from reference TRBV11-1 and TRBJ2-6, is EAEVAQSPRYKITEKSQAVAFWCDPISGHATLYWYRQILGQGPELLVQFQDESVVDDSQLPKDRFSAERLKGVDSTLKIQPAELGDSAMYLCASSFFRGGHSGANVLTFGAGSRLTVL.

The chain has TRBV5-8 and TRBJ1-1, with 8 bases aligning to TRBD1. V trimming: 2 bases; J trimming: 2 bases; junction bases outside the gene matches: 8. This CDR3 is built from 16 residues. Germline assignment: CDR1 SGHTS and CDR2 YDEGEE. The chain's CDR3 is CASSLRTGFFNTEAFF. The CDR3 region has the DNA TGTGCCAGCAGCTTACGGACAGGGTTTTTTAACACTGAAGCTTTCTTT. Combining the CDR3 with reference TRBV5-8 and TRBJ1-1 gives the whole variable domain EAGVTQSPTHLIKTRGQQATLRCSPISGHTSVYWYQQALGLGLQFLLWYDEGEERNRGNFPPRFSGRQFPNYSSELNVNALELEDSALYLCASSLRTGFFNTEAFFGQGTRLTVV.

This clone was picked up a small number of times. The chain carries TRBV16 and TRBJ2-3; TRBD1 agrees at 10 bases. CDR1 KGHSY and CDR2 FQNENV come from the germline V gene. The V and J ends lost 4 bases and 1 base, in that order; junction bases with no gene match: 8. The CDR3 runs to 17 residues. Written as DNA, the CDR3 is TGTGCCAGCAGCCCGGGACAGGGGCTTCAACGCACAGATACGCAGTATTTT. This encodes CASSPGQGLQRTDTQYF. The whole variable domain, remainder taken from reference TRBV16 and TRBJ2-3, is GEEVAQTPKHLVRGEGQKAKLYCAPIKGHSYVFWYQQVLKNEFKFLISFQNENVFDETGMPKERFSAKCLPNSPCSLEIQATKLEDSAVYFCASSPGQGLQRTDTQYFGPGTRLTVL.

The gene calls are TRBV5-6 and TRBJ1-6, with a possible D match to TRBD1 (5 bases). V was shortened by 4 bases and J by 8 bases, with 16 bases between the two germline ends. The germline CDR1 and CDR2 sequences are SGHDT and YYEEEE. The CDR3 contains 15 residues. This CDR3 reads CASSTRTRADSPLHF. The CDR3 DNA reads TGTGCCAGCAGCACGAGGACAAGGGCCGATTCACCCCTCCACTTT.

The genes are TRBV4-3 and TRBJ2-3; 9 positions match TRBD2. Losses at the gene ends were 1 base for V and 5 bases for J; bases not matched to a gene: 4. CDR1 and CDR2 (germline): LGHNA, YSLEER. This CDR3 contains 15 residues. The DNA of the CDR3 is TGCGCCAGCAGCCAAGGGGGTAGCGGGGGAGATACGCAGTATTTT. Translated: CASSQGGSGGDTQYF.

The chain is built from TRBV5-1 and TRBJ2-1; tentatively, D is TRBD2 (5 bases). Germline CDR1 SGHRS, CDR2 YFSETQ. Trimming pared 0 bases from V and 0 bases from J, leaving 7 bases between. CDR3 size: 15 residues. CDR3 in DNA: TGCGCCAGCAGCTTGGCCACTAGCTCCTACAATGAGCAGTTCTTC. The encoded protein is CASSLATSSYNEQFF.

The chain couples TRBV19 to TRBJ2-7; 8 bases fit TRBD2. Trimming removed 2 bases from V and 5 bases from J; junction bases left unmatched: 5. Germline V gives CDR1 LNHDA, CDR2 SQIVND (reference sequence). The CDR3 length is 14 residues. The CDR3 coding sequence is TGTGCCAGTAGTATACGGACTAGCAACCACGAGCAGTACTTC. This encodes CASSIRTSNHEQYF.

This clone was counted a few times. DNA for the CDR3: TGTGCCAGCAGCGCTAGGACTTGGCTTCCCGACACCGGGGAGCTGTTTTTT. It yields the protein CASSARTWLPDTGELFF. J is TRBJ2-2 and V is TRBV11-3; a possible D gene is TRBD2 (5 bases). This CDR3 spans 17 amino acids. The germline V and J ends were trimmed by 5 bases and 3 bases, with 19 bases remaining between them. Germline CDR1 reads SGHNT; CDR2 reads YENEEA.

This sequence joins TRBV11-1 and TRBJ1-1; 7 nucleotides agree with TRBD1. The CDR3 covers 15 residues. J lost 1 base, V lost 2 bases, and 4 bases had no gene match. The germline V gene encodes CDR1 SGHAT and CDR2 FQDESV (reference sequence). As DNA, the CDR3 is TGTGCCAGCAGCTTAACGACAGGGCAGAACACTGAAGCTTTCTTT. This codes for CASSLTTGQNTEAFF.

This clone appeared once. V usage is TRBV9 and J usage is TRBJ2-5, with a possible D match to TRBD2 (5 bases). Germline V gives CDR1 SGDLS, CDR2 YYNGEE. This CDR3 comprises 14 residues. Trimming pared 0 bases from V and 7 bases from J, leaving 13 bases between. The chain's CDR3 is CASSVVGQGGTQYF. The DNA for the CDR3 is TGTGCCAGCAGCGTAGTAGGGCAAGGAGGGACCCAGTACTTC.

This clone was counted a single time. This sequence joins TRBV28 and TRBJ2-7, with 12 bases identical to TRBD1. The CDR3 runs to 16 residues. From germline, CDR1 is MDHEN and CDR2 SYDVKM. The V segment lost 6 bases and the J segment 3 bases; nucleotides outside the gene matches: 9. The CDR3 nucleotides are TGTGCCAGCAGCTTGGGGGGACAGGGGGCTGGCTACGAGCAGTACTTC. Protein product: CASSLGGQGAGYEQYF.

The V and J genes are TRBV10-3 and TRBJ2-1; TRBD1 matches at 10 bases. Germline V gene sequence: CDR1 ENHRY, CDR2 SYGVKD. This CDR3 contains 15 residues. The J segment lost 9 bases and the V segment lost 6 bases, leaving 11 bases of the junction unmatched. The CDR3 is CAIRPATGGIGEQFF. CDR3 DNA: TGTGCCATCAGGCCGGCGACAGGGGGCATCGGTGAGCAGTTCTTC.

This clone appeared a single time. The chain employs TRBV2 and TRBJ2-5, with D hard to call. The CDR3 length is 12 residues. V was cut by 7 bases and J by 2 bases, with 8 bases left in between. CDR1 and CDR2 from the germline V gene are SNHLY and FYNNEI. CDR3 in amino acids: CASNPGQETQYF. CDR3 in DNA: TGTGCCAGCAACCCCGGGCAAGAGACCCAGTACTTC.